What follows is one T cell receptor (beta chain) and its context. This specimen comes from a study of blood T cell repertoires in COVID-19. Study as a whole: In each case, the material was cDNA or gDNA derived from T cells, B-cell-depleted T cells, or PBMCs.

Assay used: immunoSEQ multiplex PCR; TCRdb lists only in-frame clones, some missing. This table has 110,000 or so clones, 84% appearing once. Trimming pared 7 bases from V and 4 bases from J, leaving 17 bases between. This CDR3 contains 15 residues. Looked up from germline, CDR1 is SGHRS and CDR2 is YFSETQ. The chain couples TRBV5-1 to TRBJ1-4; tentatively, D is TRBD1 (5 bases). The material sequenced was peripheral blood. This receptor was identified in a woman between 40 and 50 years old with acute or convalescent COVID-19. The CDR3 nucleotides are TGCGCCAGCCGGAGGGGTGAGAAGAGTAATGAAAAACTGTTTTTT. Protein: CASRRGEKSNEKLFF.